These 3 T cell receptor beta chains were sequenced from one sample in a study of cytomegalovirus exposure and HLA in healthy donors. PCR amplification relied on 60 Vbeta primers (plus 13 Jbeta primers). TCRdb's table, derived via immunoSEQ multiplex PCR, lists solely in-frame clones and lacks some. The sample holds 150,000 to 200,000 clones, around 76% seen once. Sequencing was performed on PBMCs. The receptor source for this set is a man in his forties in good health and CMV-seropositive.

Only a few counts were recorded for this clone. The rearrangement joins TRBV7-9 to TRBJ2-5, with TRBD2 as a possible D gene (6 bases). The V gene lost 7 bases and the J gene lost 1 base, with 22 bases spanning the gap. Germline CDR1 is SEHNR and CDR2 is FQNEAQ (reference sequence). The CDR3 sequence is 17 residues long. The CDR3 spells CASTLGVTRDFQETQYF. The CDR3 region has the DNA TGTGCCAGCACCCTGGGTGTGACCCGGGACTTCCAAGAGACCCAGTACTTC.

The chain recombines TRBV15 with TRBJ2-7; D might be TRBD1 (5 bases). This CDR3 is built from 14 residues. In germline, CDR1 is LNHNV, CDR2 YYDKDF (reference sequence). Trimming cost V 3 bases and J 6 bases, with 15 bases left between them. Here the CDR3 reads CATSRGRDQSEQYF. CDR3 sequence (DNA): TGTGCCACCAGCAGGGGCAGGGATCAGTCCGAGCAGTACTTC.

The J gene is TRBJ1-2, the V gene TRBV4-1; 7 bases align to TRBD1. The J segment lost 7 bases and the V segment lost 4 bases, leaving 12 bases of the junction unmatched. Germline-derived CDR1 and CDR2 are MGHRA and YSYEKL. The CDR3 is made up of 15 amino acids. The CDR3 sequence is CASSRPLDREGGYTF. In nucleotides, the CDR3 is TGCGCCAGCAGCCGGCCTTTAGACAGGGAAGGTGGCTACACCTTC.